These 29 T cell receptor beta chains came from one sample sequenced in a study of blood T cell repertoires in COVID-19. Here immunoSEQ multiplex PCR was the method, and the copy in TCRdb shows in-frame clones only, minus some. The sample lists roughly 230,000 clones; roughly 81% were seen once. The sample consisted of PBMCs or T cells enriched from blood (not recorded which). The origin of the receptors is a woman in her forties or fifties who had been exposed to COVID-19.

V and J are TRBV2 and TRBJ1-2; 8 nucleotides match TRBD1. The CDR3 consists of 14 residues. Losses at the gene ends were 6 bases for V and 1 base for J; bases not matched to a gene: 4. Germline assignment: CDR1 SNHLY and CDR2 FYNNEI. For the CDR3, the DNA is TGTGCCAGCAGCTACAGGGGGTTTAACTATGGCTACACCTTC. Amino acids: CASSYRGFNYGYTF. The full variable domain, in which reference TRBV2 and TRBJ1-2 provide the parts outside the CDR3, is EPEVTQTPSHQVTQMGQEVILRCVPISNHLYFYWYRQILGQKVEFLVSFYNNEISEKSEIFDDQFSVERPDGSNFTLKIRSTKLEDSAMYFCASSYRGFNYGYTFGSGTRLTVV.

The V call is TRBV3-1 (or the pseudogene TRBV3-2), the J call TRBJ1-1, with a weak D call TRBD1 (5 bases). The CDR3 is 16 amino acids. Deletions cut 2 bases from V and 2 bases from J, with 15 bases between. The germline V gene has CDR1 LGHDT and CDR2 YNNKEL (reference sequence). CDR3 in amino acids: CASSQSGLHGNTEAFF. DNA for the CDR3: TGTGCCAGCAGCCAATCGGGACTTCATGGAAACACTGAAGCTTTCTTT.

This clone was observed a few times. CDR3 DNA: TGTGCCAGCAGCCCAGCCGGGACAGGGCTTAACTATGGCTACACCTTC. Encoded protein: CASSPAGTGLNYGYTF. V gene TRBV5-6 combines with J gene TRBJ1-2, with 9 bases identical to TRBD1. The V and J ends lost 4 bases and 1 base, in that order; junction bases with no gene match: 8. CDR3 length: 16 residues. Germline CDR1 and CDR2: SGHDT and YYEEEE.

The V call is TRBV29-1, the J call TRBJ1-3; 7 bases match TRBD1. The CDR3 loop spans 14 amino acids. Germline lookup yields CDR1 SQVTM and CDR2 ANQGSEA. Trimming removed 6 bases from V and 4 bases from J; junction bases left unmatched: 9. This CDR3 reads CSVGDRIFGNTIYF. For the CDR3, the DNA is TGCAGCGTGGGGGACAGAATATTCGGAAACACCATATATTTT.

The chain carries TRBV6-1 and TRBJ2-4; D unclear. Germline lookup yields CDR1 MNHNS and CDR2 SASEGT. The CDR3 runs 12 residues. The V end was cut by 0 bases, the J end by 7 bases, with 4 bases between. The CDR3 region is CASSEAQNIQYF. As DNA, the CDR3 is TGTGCCAGCAGTGAAGCGCAGAACATTCAGTACTTC.

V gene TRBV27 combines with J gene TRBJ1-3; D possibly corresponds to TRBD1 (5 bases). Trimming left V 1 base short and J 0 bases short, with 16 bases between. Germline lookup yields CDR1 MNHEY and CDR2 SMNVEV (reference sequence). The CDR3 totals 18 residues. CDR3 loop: CASSLFPLDSDSGNTIYF. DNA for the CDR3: TGTGCCAGCAGTTTATTCCCCCTAGACAGTGACTCTGGAAACACCATATATTTT.

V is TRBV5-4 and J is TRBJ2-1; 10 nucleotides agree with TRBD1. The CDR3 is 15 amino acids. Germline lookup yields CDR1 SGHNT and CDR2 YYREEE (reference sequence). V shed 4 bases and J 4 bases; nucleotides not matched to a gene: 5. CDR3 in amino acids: CASSITGQGYNEQFF. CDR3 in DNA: TGTGCCAGCAGCATTACGGGACAGGGGTACAATGAGCAGTTCTTC.

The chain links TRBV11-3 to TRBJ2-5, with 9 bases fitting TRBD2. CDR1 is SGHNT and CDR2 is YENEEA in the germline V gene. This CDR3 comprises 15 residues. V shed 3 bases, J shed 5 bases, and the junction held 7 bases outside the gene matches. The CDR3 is CASSFGRGGRETQYF. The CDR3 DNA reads TGTGCCAGCAGCTTTGGGCGGGGGGGCCGCGAGACCCAGTACTTC.

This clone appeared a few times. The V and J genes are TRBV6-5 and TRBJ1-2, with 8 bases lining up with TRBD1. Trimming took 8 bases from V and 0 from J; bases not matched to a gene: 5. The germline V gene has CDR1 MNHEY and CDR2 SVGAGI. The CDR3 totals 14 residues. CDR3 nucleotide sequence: TGTGCCAGCGCTCAGGGGGCTACTAACTATGGCTACACCTTC. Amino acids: CASAQGATNYGYTF.

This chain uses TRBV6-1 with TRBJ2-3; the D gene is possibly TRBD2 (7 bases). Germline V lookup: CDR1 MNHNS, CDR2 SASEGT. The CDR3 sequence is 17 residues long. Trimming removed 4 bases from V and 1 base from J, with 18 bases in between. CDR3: CASSGKLARGGTDTQYF. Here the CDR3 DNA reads TGTGCCAGCAGTGGGAAACTAGCGAGGGGGGGCACAGATACGCAGTATTTT.

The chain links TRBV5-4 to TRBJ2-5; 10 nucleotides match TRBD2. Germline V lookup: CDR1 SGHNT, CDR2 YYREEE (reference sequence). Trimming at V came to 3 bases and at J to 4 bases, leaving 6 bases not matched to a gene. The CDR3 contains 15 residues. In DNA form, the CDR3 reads TGTGCCAGCAGCTGGTACTTAGCGGGGGGAGAGACCCAGTACTTC. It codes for CASSWYLAGGETQYF.

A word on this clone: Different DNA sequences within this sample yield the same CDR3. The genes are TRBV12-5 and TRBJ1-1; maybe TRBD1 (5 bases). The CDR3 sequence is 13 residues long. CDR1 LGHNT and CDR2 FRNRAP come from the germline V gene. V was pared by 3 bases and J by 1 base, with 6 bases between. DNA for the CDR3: TGTGCTAGTGGTTTCGGGGGGAACACTGAAGCTTTCTTT. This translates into CASGFGGNTEAFF.

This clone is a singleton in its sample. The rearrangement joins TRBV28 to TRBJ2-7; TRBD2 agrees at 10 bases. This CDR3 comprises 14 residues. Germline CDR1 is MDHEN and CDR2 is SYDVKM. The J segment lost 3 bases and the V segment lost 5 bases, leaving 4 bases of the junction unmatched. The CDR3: CASSKTSGVYEQYF. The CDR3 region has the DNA TGTGCCAGCAGTAAAACTAGCGGGGTCTACGAGCAGTACTTC.

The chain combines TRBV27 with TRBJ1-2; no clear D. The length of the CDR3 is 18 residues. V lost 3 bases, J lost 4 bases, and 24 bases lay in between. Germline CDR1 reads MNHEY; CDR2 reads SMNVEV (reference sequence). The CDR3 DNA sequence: TGTGCCAGCAGTTTTATACACCCGGGGATCACCGGAAGCTATGGCTACACCTTC. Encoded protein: CASSFIHPGITGSYGYTF.

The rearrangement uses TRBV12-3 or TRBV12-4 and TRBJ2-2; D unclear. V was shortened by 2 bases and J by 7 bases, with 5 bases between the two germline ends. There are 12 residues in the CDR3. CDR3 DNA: TGTGCCAGCAGTTTACGCGGCGGGGAGCTGTTTTTT. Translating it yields CASSLRGGELFF.

This chain's CDR3 is CASSQVQGARSDGKAEAFF. The CDR3 DNA follows: TGCGCCAGCAGCCAAGTACAGGGGGCCCGCTCGGATGGAAAGGCTGAAGCTTTCTTT. The V call is TRBV4-1, the J call TRBJ1-1; 9 bases align to TRBD1. With 1 base clipped from V and 6 bases from J, the junction kept 18 bases outside the gene matches. The CDR3 has 19 residues. Germline CDR1 and CDR2: MGHRA and YSYEKL.

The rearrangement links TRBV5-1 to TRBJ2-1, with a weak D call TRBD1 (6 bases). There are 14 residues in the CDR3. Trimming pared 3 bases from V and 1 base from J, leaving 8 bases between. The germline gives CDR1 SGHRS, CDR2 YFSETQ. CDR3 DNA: TGCGCCAGCAGCTCCGGACAGTCCTACAATGAGCAGTTCTTC. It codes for CASSSGQSYNEQFF.

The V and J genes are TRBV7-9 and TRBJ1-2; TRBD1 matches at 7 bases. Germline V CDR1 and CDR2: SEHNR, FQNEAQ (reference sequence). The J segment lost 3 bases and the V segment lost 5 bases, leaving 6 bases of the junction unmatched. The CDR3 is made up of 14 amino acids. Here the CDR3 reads CASSPSDRDYGYTF. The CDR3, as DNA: TGTGCCAGCAGCCCATCTGACAGGGACTATGGCTACACCTTC.

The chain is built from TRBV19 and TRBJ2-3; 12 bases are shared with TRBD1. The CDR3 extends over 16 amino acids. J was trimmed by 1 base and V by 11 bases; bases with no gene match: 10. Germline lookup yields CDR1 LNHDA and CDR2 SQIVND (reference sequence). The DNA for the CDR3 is TGTGCCTCCGGGACAGGGGGCTTAATTGGCACAGATACGCAGTATTTT. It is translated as CASGTGGLIGTDTQYF.

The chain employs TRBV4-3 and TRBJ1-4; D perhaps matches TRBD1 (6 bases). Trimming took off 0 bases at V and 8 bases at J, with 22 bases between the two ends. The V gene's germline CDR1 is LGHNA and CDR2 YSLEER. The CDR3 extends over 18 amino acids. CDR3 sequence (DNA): TGCGCCAGCAGCCAAGATGCAGTCCGTGGCAGGGGTTGGGAAAAACTGTTTTTT. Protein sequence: CASSQDAVRGRGWEKLFF.

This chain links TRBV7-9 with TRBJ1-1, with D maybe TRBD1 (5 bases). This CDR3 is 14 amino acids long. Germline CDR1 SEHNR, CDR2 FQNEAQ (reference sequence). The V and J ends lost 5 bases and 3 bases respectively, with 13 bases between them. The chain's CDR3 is CASSLRGKDTEAFF. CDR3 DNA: TGTGCCAGCAGCCTGCGGGGCAAGGACACTGAAGCTTTCTTT.

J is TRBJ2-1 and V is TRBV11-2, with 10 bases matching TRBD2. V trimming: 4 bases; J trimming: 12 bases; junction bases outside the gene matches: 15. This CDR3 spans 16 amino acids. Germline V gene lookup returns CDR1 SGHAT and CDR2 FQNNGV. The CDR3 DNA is TGTGCCAGCAGCTCCCGGTGGATTAGCGGGGGGCAGATGCAGTTCTTC. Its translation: CASSSRWISGGQMQFF.

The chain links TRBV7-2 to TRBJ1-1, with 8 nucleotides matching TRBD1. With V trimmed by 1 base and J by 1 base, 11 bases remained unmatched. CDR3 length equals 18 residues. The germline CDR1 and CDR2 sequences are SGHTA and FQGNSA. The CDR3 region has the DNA TGTGCCAGCAGCTTAGGGACAGGGAGAAAGTCAAAGAACACTGAAGCTTTCTTT. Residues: CASSLGTGRKSKNTEAFF.

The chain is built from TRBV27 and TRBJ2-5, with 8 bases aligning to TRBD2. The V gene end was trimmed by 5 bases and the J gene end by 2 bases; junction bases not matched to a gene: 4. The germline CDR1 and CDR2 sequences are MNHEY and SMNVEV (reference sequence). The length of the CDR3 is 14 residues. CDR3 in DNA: TGTGCCAGCAGTCGGATAGCGGGGCAAGAGACCCAGTACTTC. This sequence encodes CASSRIAGQETQYF.

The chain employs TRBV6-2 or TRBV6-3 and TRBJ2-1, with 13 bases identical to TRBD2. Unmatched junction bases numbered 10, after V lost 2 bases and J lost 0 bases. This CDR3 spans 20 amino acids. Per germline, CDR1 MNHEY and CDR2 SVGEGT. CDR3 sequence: CASSYPSGLAGQYSYNEQFF. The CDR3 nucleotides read TGTGCCAGCAGTTACCCCTCGGGACTAGCGGGGCAGTACTCCTACAATGAGCAGTTCTTC.

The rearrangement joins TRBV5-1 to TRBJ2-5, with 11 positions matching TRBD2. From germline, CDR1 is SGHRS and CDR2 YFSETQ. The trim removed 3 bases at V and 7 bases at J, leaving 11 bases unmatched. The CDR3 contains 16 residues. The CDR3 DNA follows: TGCGCCAGCAGCTCCACTAGCGGGGGAATCGGGGGGACCCAGTACTTC. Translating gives CASSSTSGGIGGTQYF.

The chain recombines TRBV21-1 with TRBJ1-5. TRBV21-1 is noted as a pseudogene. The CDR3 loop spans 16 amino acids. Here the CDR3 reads CASSNGGIIDNQPQHF. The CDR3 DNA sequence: TGTGCCAGCAGCAACGGGGGAATTATCGACAATCAGCCCCAGCATTTT.

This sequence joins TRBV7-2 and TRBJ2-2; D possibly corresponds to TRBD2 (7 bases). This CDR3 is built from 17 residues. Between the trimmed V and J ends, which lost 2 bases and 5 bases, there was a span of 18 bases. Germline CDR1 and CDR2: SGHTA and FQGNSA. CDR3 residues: CASSLRNREGKTGELFF. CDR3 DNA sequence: TGTGCCAGCAGCTTACGGAACAGGGAGGGGAAGACCGGGGAGCTGTTTTTT.

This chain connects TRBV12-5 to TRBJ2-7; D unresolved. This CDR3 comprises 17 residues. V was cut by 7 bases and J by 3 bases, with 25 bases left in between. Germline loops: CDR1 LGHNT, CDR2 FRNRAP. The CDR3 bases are TGTGCTAGTGCGATCGGTTTGGAGCGAGAGAGACTCTACGAGCAGTACTTC. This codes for CASAIGLERERLYEQYF.